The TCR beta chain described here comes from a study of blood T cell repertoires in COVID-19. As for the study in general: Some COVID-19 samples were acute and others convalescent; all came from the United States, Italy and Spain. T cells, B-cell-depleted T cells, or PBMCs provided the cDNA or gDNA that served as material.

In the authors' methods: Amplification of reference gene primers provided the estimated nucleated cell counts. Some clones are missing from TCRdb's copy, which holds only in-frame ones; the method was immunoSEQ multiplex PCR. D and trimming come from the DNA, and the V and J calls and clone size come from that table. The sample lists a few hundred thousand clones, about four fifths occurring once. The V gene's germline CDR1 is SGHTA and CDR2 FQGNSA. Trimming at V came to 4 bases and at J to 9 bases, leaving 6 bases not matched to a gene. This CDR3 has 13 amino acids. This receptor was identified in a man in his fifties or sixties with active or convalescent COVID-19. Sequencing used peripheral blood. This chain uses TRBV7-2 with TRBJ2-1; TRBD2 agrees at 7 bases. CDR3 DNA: TGTGCCAGCAGCTCCCGGACTAGAATTGAGCAGTTCTTC. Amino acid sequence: CASSSRTRIEQFF.